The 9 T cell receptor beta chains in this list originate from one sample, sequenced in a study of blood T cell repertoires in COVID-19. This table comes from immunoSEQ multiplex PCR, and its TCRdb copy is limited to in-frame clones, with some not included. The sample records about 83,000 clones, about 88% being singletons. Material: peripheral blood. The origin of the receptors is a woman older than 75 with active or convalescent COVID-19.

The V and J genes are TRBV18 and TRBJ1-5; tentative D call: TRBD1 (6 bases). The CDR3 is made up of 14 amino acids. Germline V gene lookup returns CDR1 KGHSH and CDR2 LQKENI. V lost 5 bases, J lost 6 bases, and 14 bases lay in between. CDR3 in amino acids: CASSGQGQFQPQHF. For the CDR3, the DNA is TGTGCCAGCTCAGGGCAGGGGCAATTTCAGCCCCAGCATTTT.

CDR3 amino acids: CASSQGGAQGGQPQHF. CDR3 nucleotide sequence: TGTGCCAGCAGCCAAGGAGGGGCCCAGGGAGGTCAGCCCCAGCATTTT. The chain is built from TRBV3-1 (or the pseudogene TRBV3-2) and TRBJ1-5; D possibly corresponds to TRBD1 (5 bases). Germline loops: CDR1 LGHDT, CDR2 YNNKEL (reference sequence). The V end was cut by 1 base, the J end by 6 bases, with 16 bases between. This CDR3 region has 16 residues.

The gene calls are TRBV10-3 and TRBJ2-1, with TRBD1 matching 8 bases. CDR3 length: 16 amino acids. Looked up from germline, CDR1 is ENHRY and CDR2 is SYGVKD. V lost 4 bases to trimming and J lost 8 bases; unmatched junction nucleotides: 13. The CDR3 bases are TGTGCCATCAGTGGCTCAGGGGGCGCGGCCGAGTATGAGCAGTTCTTC. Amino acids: CAISGSGGAAEYEQFF.

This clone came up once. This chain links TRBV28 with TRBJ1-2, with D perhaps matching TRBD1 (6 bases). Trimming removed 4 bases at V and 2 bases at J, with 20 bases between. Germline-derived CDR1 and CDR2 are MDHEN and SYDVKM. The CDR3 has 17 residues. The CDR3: CASSSPTRQVENYGYTF. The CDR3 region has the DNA TGTGCCAGCAGTTCGCCCACAAGACAGGTGGAGAACTATGGCTACACCTTC.

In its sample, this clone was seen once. The CDR3 DNA is TGTGCCAGCAGTTTAGGGACTAGGGTACTGGATGAGCAGTTCTTC. Protein: CASSLGTRVLDEQFF. J is TRBJ2-1 and V is TRBV27; 8 positions match TRBD2. Germline loops: CDR1 MNHEY, CDR2 SMNVEV (reference sequence). The CDR3 contains 15 residues. V dropped 2 bases and J dropped 8; count of bases not matched to a gene: 8.

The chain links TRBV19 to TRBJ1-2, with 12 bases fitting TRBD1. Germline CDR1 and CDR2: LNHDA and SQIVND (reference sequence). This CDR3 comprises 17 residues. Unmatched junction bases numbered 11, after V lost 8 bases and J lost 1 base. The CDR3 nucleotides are TGTGCCAGTCTTCCGGGACAGGGGGCACCTTTTAACTATGGCTACACCTTC. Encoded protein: CASLPGQGAPFNYGYTF.

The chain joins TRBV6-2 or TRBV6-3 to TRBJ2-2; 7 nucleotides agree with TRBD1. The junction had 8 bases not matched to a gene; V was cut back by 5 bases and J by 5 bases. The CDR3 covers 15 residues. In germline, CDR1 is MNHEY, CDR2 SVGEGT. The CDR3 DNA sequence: TGTGCCAGCAGTGGTCGGGACAGATATACCGGGGAGCTGTTTTTT. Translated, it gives CASSGRDRYTGELFF.

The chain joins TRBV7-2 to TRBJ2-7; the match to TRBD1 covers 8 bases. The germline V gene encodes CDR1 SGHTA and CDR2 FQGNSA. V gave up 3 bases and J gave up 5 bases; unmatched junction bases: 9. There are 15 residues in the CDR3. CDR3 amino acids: CASSFRQGNFDEQYF. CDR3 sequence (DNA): TGTGCCAGCAGCTTTAGACAGGGGAATTTCGACGAGCAGTACTTC.

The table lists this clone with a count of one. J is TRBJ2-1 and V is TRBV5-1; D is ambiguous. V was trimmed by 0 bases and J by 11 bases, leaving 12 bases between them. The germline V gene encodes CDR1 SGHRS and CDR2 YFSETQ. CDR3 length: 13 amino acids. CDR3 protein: CASSLAEEVKQFF. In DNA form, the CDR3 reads TGCGCCAGCAGCTTGGCCGAGGAAGTTAAGCAGTTCTTC.